There are a few counts of the clone carrying this T cell receptor (beta chain). These data are taken from a study of early T cells in non-severe SARS-CoV-2 infection. Each cDNA molecule carried a unique molecular identifier. Each CDR3 protein is one row after TCRdb ran MiXCR on the 5' RACE reads. The table includes around 80,000 distinct CDR3 sequences, around 13% detected once. The CDR3 sequence is 17 residues long. The germline V gene has CDR1 DFQATT and CDR2 SNEGSKA (reference sequence). Trimming took 0 bases from V and 2 from J, leaving 17 bases between them. V usage is TRBV20-1 and J usage is TRBJ2-1; weak D call: TRBD2 (7 bases). Sequenced input: whole blood. This receptor was taken from an adult who was a healthcare worker with PCR-confirmed SARS-CoV-2 infection or an uninfected control (not recorded which). CDR3 loop: CSARDPRGAGAYNEQFF. The CDR3 DNA follows: TGCAGTGCTAGAGACCCTCGGGGGGCGGGAGCCTACAATGAGCAGTTCTTC.